Reported below is one T cell receptor beta chain. Its target is unknown. This CDR3 is 14 amino acids long. The V end was cut by 6 bases, the J end by 7 bases, with 15 bases between. Germline lookup yields CDR1 MDHEN and CDR2 SYDVKM. Making use of molecular barcodes, quantitative 5'-RACE generated TCR beta libraries. From the 5' RACE reads, TCRdb called clonotypes with MiXCR, one entry per CDR3 protein. The data hold approximately 440,000 distinct CDR3 sequences, with 15% to 20% observed a single time. This entry comes from a study of CD8 T cells in ankylosing spondylitis. Study-wide findings and caveats: Within peripheral blood, clones linked to disease were CD8+ and relatively rare. Characteristic of ankylosing spondylitis blood, it appeared, was a TCR beta motif comprising roughly 8 highly homologous variants. In ankylosing spondylitis patients, matched synovial fluid reportedly showed significant enrichment of disease-linked clones. Previously reported in reactive arthritis synovial fluid and blood were some of the motif variants.

V usage is TRBV28 and J usage is TRBJ1-4; maybe TRBD1 (5 bases). This TCR was sampled from a male donor with ankylosing spondylitis. The sequencing input was blood, either unsorted or a sorted T cell fraction (not recorded which). CDR3 protein: CASRIGGYSEKLFF. The CDR3 nucleotides are TGTGCCAGCAGAATTGGGGGTTATAGTGAAAAACTGTTTTTT.